This TCR beta chain originates from a study of blood T cells in healthy people across ages (dated by TCRdb to between 2015 and 2016). About the full investigation: In model experiments, template switching captured roughly one uniquely barcoded TCR beta cDNA molecule for every two T cells. Using deep sequencing normalized with unique cDNA molecular identifiers, the study measured how TCR beta repertoire diversity changes with age. The donors were divided into four age groups: young (average around 16 years), middle-aged (approximately 39), aged (roughly 60) and long-lived (82). To avoid experimental bias, donors of different ages were distributed randomly across sequencing lanes. For two donors (one aged 18 to 30 and one aged 80 or older), the study analyzed two additional independent replicas of 1 million unique cDNA reads from the same blood draw.

Study-level results and caveats: Observed TCR beta diversity per million T cells fell roughly linearly with age, and a significant reduction was already apparent by age roughly 40. Estimates of total diversity based on one million sequenced T cells were considered lower bounds and underestimates. Since profiling was done on bulk unsorted PBMCs, naive and antigen-experienced compartments could not be conclusively compared. Observed TCR beta diversity correlated strongly with the percentage of naive T cells measured by flow cytometry. The CMV infection status of donors was not known, potentially confounding age-related changes in expanded clonotypes. The long-lived group showed more naive CD4+ T cells, fewer expanded clones and increased TCR diversity than the aged group, suggesting age selection.

Library preparation used 5' RACE. The run used an Illumina HiSeq 2500. The second PCR ran for about 7 to 11 cycles and used a J-beta primer mix along with a sample-barcoded 5' primer. A unique molecular identifier was introduced onto each TCR beta cDNA molecule by a template-switch 5' adaptor carrying 12 random nucleotides. At least 2.5 million CDR3-containing paired-end reads were obtained from each sample. The Mint cDNA synthesis kit, primed by a TRBC-specific oligonucleotide, was used to synthesize first-strand cDNA from all RNA. All cDNA was treated with uracil-DNA glycosylase and then went through a first 18-cycle PCR with the universal primers M1SS and BC2_uni_R. Per the source publication's procedure: Each sample was normalized by randomly selecting 1 million high-quality reads, each carrying a distinct molecular identifier. Reads with shared molecular identifiers were discarded instead of being binned into consensus sequences. MiTCR, with a Q25 quality threshold and the strictest error-elimination algorithm, was used for CDR3 identification, clonotype clustering and error correction. A nonparametric unseen species model with Euler transformation was used to estimate lower-bound total TCR beta diversity. TCRdb trimmed public reads at Q25 via fastp, called clones via MiXCR and kept in-frame beta chains. Every distinct CDR3 protein forms one entry, paired with its most common genes and DNA. The V and J calls, along with clone size, are taken from TCRdb and not from the paper's own processing. Counted in this sample were approximately 1,100,000 distinct CDR3 sequences; 40% to 45% of them appeared once. Under 20% of the sample is held by the ten biggest clonotypes.

Spanning cysteine to phenylalanine, the CDR3 consists of 13 amino acids. Only CDR3 DNA remains: 39 bases, in frame from the first base. V loses 5 bases at its end and J loses 11 bases; junction bases beyond the gene matches: 10. Based on the germline V gene (reference sequence), the CDR1 and CDR2 sequences are LNHNV and YYDKDF. Systemically healthy Caucasian individuals from Russia, 35 to 50 in total and aged roughly 6 to 95 years, were included as donors. Each donor gave about 9.7 milliliters of peripheral blood, drawn into EDTA-treated Vacutainer tubes. Ficoll-Paque density-gradient centrifugation was used to isolate PBMCs, with at least 6 million obtained per sample. Total RNA was extracted from PBMCs with Trizol reagent, with at least 6 micrograms obtained per sample. For every donor, an aliquot of PBMCs went through flow cytometry to measure the percentages of naive CD45RAhigh/CD27high T cells.

Details on this clonotype: The specificity of this receptor is unknown. No per-base quality is available; no much larger clone lies one base away.

Sequencing was carried out using blood. The chain couples TRBV15 to TRBJ2-5, with 8 bases matching TRBD1. The receptor was derived from a woman aged 55-70 years in good health. The sequenced DNA: TGTGCCACCAGCGAAGGACAGGGAGGAAGGCAGTACTTC. It encodes CATSEGQGGRQYF.